Listed below are T cell receptor beta chains from one sample, sequenced in a study of siplizumab effects on memory and regulatory T cells. Assay used: immunoSEQ multiplex PCR; TCRdb lists only in-frame clones, some missing. The sample includes 55,000 to 70,000 clones, over 90% of them seen just once. The sample consisted of CD8+ T cells sorted from blood. The receptors were gathered from a human donor in good health. Each CDR3 is given with its conserved first and last residue. Each record gives: clone size, D gene, V gene, J gene, CDR3 DNA, CDR3 protein. The D gene is left open where the match is weak. Size is stated for part of the rows, as once, few or many counts, or as a class when the clone is expanded.

clone_size: -; d_call: -; v_call: TRBV7-9; j_call: TRBJ2-2; cdr3_nt: TGTGCCAGCAGCTTAAGGGACACTAGCACCGGGGAGCTGTTTTTT; cdr3_aa: CASSLRDTSTGELFF
clone_size: -; d_call: -; v_call: TRBV6-5; j_call: TRBJ1-1; cdr3_nt: TGTGCCAGCAATGAACAGGGATGGACTGAAGCTTTCTTT; cdr3_aa: CASNEQGWTEAFF
clone_size: -; d_call: -; v_call: TRBV28; j_call: TRBJ1-5; cdr3_nt: TGTGCCAGCAGTTTTCCTTCACGGAGCAATCAGCCCCAGCATTTT; cdr3_aa: CASSFPSRSNQPQHF
clone_size: -; d_call: TRBD1; v_call: TRBV6-6; j_call: TRBJ2-2; cdr3_nt: TGTGCCAGCAGTTACCCGGGACAGGGGGGCGGGGAGCTGTTTTTT; cdr3_aa: CASSYPGQGGGELFF
clone_size: -; d_call: TRBD2; v_call: TRBV15; j_call: TRBJ2-7; cdr3_nt: TGTGCCACCAGCGGTCCTAGCGGGGCGAGCTCCTACGAGCAGTACTTC; cdr3_aa: CATSGPSGASSYEQYF
clone_size: -; d_call: -; v_call: TRBV28; j_call: TRBJ2-2; cdr3_nt: TGTGCCAGCAGTTTACTTAGCAGGCCCACCGGGGAGCTGTTTTTT; cdr3_aa: CASSLLSRPTGELFF
clone_size: -; d_call: -; v_call: TRBV7-6; j_call: TRBJ1-1; cdr3_nt: TGTGCCAGCAGCTTAGCTCCGGGGACTGAAGCTTTCTTT; cdr3_aa: CASSLAPGTEAFF
clone_size: -; d_call: TRBD2; v_call: TRBV6-5; j_call: TRBJ2-3; cdr3_nt: TGTGCCAGCAGTTACGTAGCGGGAGAAACAGATACGCAGTATTTT; cdr3_aa: CASSYVAGETDTQYF
clone_size: -; d_call: TRBD1; v_call: TRBV6-1; j_call: TRBJ2-7; cdr3_nt: TGTGCCAGCAGTCTCCGGACAGGGGCGGGATACGAGCAGTACTTC; cdr3_aa: CASSLRTGAGYEQYF
clone_size: -; d_call: -; v_call: TRBV30; j_call: TRBJ1-2; cdr3_nt: TGTGCCTGGAAAGATCGGACCTTGGGAGACTATGGCTACACCTTC; cdr3_aa: CAWKDRTLGDYGYTF
clone_size: once; d_call: -; v_call: TRBV7-9; j_call: TRBJ1-4; cdr3_nt: TGTGCCAGCCGACAACAAGCTAATGAAAAACTGTTTTTT; cdr3_aa: CASRQQANEKLFF
clone_size: -; d_call: -; v_call: TRBV13; j_call: TRBJ2-2; cdr3_nt: TGTGCCAGCAGTGAATTTGCCCTGAGCGGGGAGCTGTTTTTT; cdr3_aa: CASSEFALSGELFF
clone_size: -; d_call: -; v_call: TRBV6-5; j_call: TRBJ2-3; cdr3_nt: TGTGCCAGCAAGGGGCCCACAGATACGCAGTATTTT; cdr3_aa: CASKGPTDTQYF
clone_size: -; d_call: TRBD2; v_call: TRBV10-3; j_call: TRBJ2-7; cdr3_nt: TGTGCCATCAGTGAAAAGCGGGAGAACTGCGAGCAGTACTTC; cdr3_aa: CAISEKRENCEQYF
clone_size: -; d_call: TRBD2; v_call: TRBV7-9; j_call: TRBJ2-7; cdr3_nt: TGTGCCAGCAGCTCACTAGCGGGAGGAGTCGAGCAGTACTTC; cdr3_aa: CASSSLAGGVEQYF
clone_size: -; d_call: TRBD1; v_call: TRBV9; j_call: TRBJ2-5; cdr3_nt: TGTGCCAGCAGCCCCGGACAGGGGACACAAGAGACCCAGTACTTC; cdr3_aa: CASSPGQGTQETQYF
clone_size: -; d_call: -; v_call: TRBV9; j_call: TRBJ2-3; cdr3_nt: TGTGCCAGCAGCGTAGTATTGGGAGCGGGCACAGATACGCAGTATTTT; cdr3_aa: CASSVVLGAGTDTQYF
clone_size: -; d_call: -; v_call: TRBV27; j_call: TRBJ2-7; cdr3_nt: TGTGCCAGCAGTTTAGGGTACGAGCAGTACTTC; cdr3_aa: CASSLGYEQYF
clone_size: few; d_call: -; v_call: TRBV28; j_call: TRBJ1-5; cdr3_nt: TGTGCCAGCAGTGGCAGGGAAGTCAAGCCCCAGCATTTT; cdr3_aa: CASSGREVKPQHF
clone_size: -; d_call: -; v_call: TRBV6-6; j_call: TRBJ1-1; cdr3_nt: TGTGCCAGCAGGCGCGATGGAGAGGTGAACACTGAAGCTTTCTTT; cdr3_aa: CASRRDGEVNTEAFF
clone_size: few; d_call: -; v_call: TRBV30; j_call: TRBJ2-1; cdr3_nt: TGTGCCTGGACCCTGGAGCCTGGTGGAGCCTACAATGAGCAGTTCTTC; cdr3_aa: CAWTLEPGGAYNEQFF
clone_size: -; d_call: -; v_call: TRBV28; j_call: TRBJ2-7; cdr3_nt: TGTGCCAGCACTATCGGGACGTCGAGTTACGAGCAGTACTTC; cdr3_aa: CASTIGTSSYEQYF
clone_size: -; d_call: TRBD1; v_call: TRBV7-8; j_call: TRBJ1-2; cdr3_nt: TGTGCCAGCAGCCCTGGAGGGACAGCCTATGGCTACACCTTC; cdr3_aa: CASSPGGTAYGYTF
clone_size: -; d_call: -; v_call: TRBV5-1; j_call: TRBJ1-1; cdr3_nt: TGCGCCAGCAGCGAAGAGATGGGCCTCCCAACGGCTGAAGCTTTCTTT; cdr3_aa: CASSEEMGLPTAEAFF
clone_size: -; d_call: -; v_call: TRBV7-8; j_call: TRBJ1-2; cdr3_nt: TGTGCCAGCAGCTTAGACTACGGGGGTTGGGGGCAGGGAGTCTCCTATGGCTACACCTTC; cdr3_aa: CASSLDYGGWGQGVSYGYTF
clone_size: -; d_call: -; v_call: TRBV6-5; j_call: TRBJ1-1; cdr3_nt: TGTGCCAGCAGTTACATGGCCAGCAACACTGAAGCTTTCTTT; cdr3_aa: CASSYMASNTEAFF
clone_size: -; d_call: TRBD1; v_call: TRBV7-8; j_call: TRBJ2-1; cdr3_nt: TGTGCCAGCAGCCCAGGACAGGGGGTCTACAATGAGCAGTTCTTC; cdr3_aa: CASSPGQGVYNEQFF
clone_size: -; d_call: -; v_call: TRBV29-1; j_call: TRBJ2-2; cdr3_nt: TGCAGCGTTGAAGAAGCAGGGCCAAACACCGGGGAGCTGTTTTTT; cdr3_aa: CSVEEAGPNTGELFF
clone_size: -; d_call: -; v_call: TRBV2; j_call: TRBJ1-2; cdr3_nt: TGTGCCAGCACAGGGAATTCTAACTATGGCTACACCTTC; cdr3_aa: CASTGNSNYGYTF
clone_size: -; d_call: TRBD2; v_call: TRBV7-3; j_call: TRBJ2-1; cdr3_nt: TGTGCCAGCAGCTTAGCTAGCGGGAGAAGTTACAATGAGCAGTTCTTC; cdr3_aa: CASSLASGRSYNEQFF